This T cell receptor (beta chain) appears in the sequencing data of a study of tumor and adjacent non-tumor tissue in lung cancer (dated by TCRdb to 2016 to 2018). Regarding the study in general: Patients with adenocarcinoma (approximately 11), squamous cell carcinoma (2) and small cell lung cancer (1) were included in the cohort. The 15 or so patients were aged 31 to 76 years, included 10 men and 5 women, and had TNM stage I to III disease. For each patient, one tumor sample and one normal lung sample were taken, giving around 31 paired specimens that underwent TCRbeta CDR3 sequencing. Sequencing generated a total of some 130 million productive TCRbeta reads, averaging around 4.2 million reads per sample. The study compared bulk TCRbeta repertoires between lung tumor tissue and matched distant non-tumor lung tissue from 15 lung cancer patients.

The library was built by means of multiplex PCR. The listed sequencing device is Illumina HiSeq 2500. Following protocols modified from ARM-PCR, the researchers constructed TCRbeta libraries through three rounds of nested PCR with primers (Table S4). PCR products of 200-500 bp were gel-excised and purified with the QIAquick gel extraction kit before sequencing. From the authors' description of their analysis: Reads were cleaned using Trimmomatic, were merged into complete CDR3 sequences using FLASH, and were assigned to V(D)J germline segments using MiTCR. VDJtools was used to compute clonal diversity as the inverse Simpson's index. Productive reads were defined as in-frame sequences without a premature stop codon. TCRdb reprocessed the public reads (quality trimming at Q25 with fastp, clone calling with MiXCR) and kept in-frame beta chains. Every distinct CDR3 protein forms one entry, paired with its most common genes and DNA. The V and J calls and clone size come from TCRdb's table, not from the authors' own analysis. The sample has some 200,000 distinct CDR3 sequences on record, about 76% of them singletons. Around 27% of the sample lies in the top ten.

On this clonotype: It lacks a known antigen. Base qualities are missing; no much larger clone stands one base away.

General findings and caveats noted by the study authors: TCR diversity was significantly higher in younger patients, and higher tumor TCR diversity was associated with shorter overall and disease-free survival. Neither the sequencing platform nor unique molecular identifiers are mentioned in the methods. Only around 16 patients were in the cohort, and the authors stated that larger samples and more detailed clinical data are needed. Tumor tissue showed significantly greater TCR diversity (inverse Simpson) than normal lung tissue (roughly 390 vs 170, P = 0.0075, Mann-Whitney U test). The top 100 clones made up a significantly larger cumulative share of the repertoire in normal lung than in tumor tissue. Because peripheral blood was not sequenced, blood TCRbeta repertoires in the lung cancer patients of the study were not examined.

Including cysteine and phenylalanine, the CDR3 has 15 amino acids. Only the CDR3 portion is preserved as DNA: 45 bases, with reading frame beginning at the first base. The germline V gene yields MNHEY for CDR1 and SVGAGI for CDR2. RNA was isolated from bulk, unsorted tissue, and RNA quality was assessed with a NanoDrop ND-1000 and an Agilent 2100. The donors were newly diagnosed lung cancer patients admitted for thoracic surgery in China from August to November 2014 who had not received prior chemotherapy. Anyone who had undergone radiotherapy or chemotherapy before, or who had another cancer at the same time, was left out of the study. Surgical tissue pieces of roughly 1-2 cm3 were preserved in RNAlater solution and stored at -80 °C until use.

Sequencing input: lung tumor tissue. The clonotype comes from a man in his 60s with non-small cell lung cancer. The chain is encoded by TRBV6-5 joined to TRBJ2-3; TRBD1 lines up with 7 middle nucleotides. Judging by the DNA end, TRBJ1-5 fits better; the J call may be wrong. The nucleotides read TGTGCCAGCAGACTTGTCCCGGGACAGTCCGATACGCAGCATTTT. This yields the protein CASRLVPGQSDTQHF.